The present TCR beta chain was sequenced within a study of blood T cells in healthy people across ages. The authors ran a second PCR of 7 to 11 cycles using a sample-barcoded 5' primer and a J-beta primer mix. TCRdb re-called the 5' RACE reads with MiXCR, one entry per CDR3 protein. Of 1.6 million or so distinct CDR3 sequences detected, about 32% appear once; the ten largest clones hold approximately 10%. The CDR3 covers 12 residues. Germline V lookup: CDR1 DFQATT, CDR2 SNEGSKA (reference sequence). The V and J ends lost 6 bases and 6 bases respectively, with 12 bases between them. This clonotype was detected only a few times. Its antigen is still unknown. Overall study results and limits: TCR beta diversity tracked closely with naive T cell percentage. Estimated diversity across one million T cells was deemed an underestimate.

The specimen sequenced was blood. The sequence was obtained from a woman aged 25 to 39 in good health. The chain recombines TRBV20-1 with TRBJ2-1, with no clear D. CDR3 loop: CSALPRGNEQFF. The CDR3 nucleotides are TGCAGTGCCCTCCCCCGCGGCAATGAGCAGTTCTTC.